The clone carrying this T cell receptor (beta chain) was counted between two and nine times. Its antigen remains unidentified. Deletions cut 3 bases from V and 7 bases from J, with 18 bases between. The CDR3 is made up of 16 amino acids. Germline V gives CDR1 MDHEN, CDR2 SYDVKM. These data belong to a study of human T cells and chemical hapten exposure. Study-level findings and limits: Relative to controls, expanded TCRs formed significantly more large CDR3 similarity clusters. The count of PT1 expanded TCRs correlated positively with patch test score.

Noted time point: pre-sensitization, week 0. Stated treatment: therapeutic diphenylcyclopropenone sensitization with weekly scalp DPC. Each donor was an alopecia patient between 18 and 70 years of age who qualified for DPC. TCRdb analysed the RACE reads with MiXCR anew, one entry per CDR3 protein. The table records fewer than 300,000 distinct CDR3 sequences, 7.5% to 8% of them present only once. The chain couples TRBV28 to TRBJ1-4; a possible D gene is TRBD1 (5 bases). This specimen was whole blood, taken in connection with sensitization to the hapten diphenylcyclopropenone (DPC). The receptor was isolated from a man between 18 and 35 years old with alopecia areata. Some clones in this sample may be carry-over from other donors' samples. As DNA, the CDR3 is TGTGCCAGCAGTTTTTCTCAGGGATCGTATATTGAAAAACTGTTTTTT. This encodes CASSFSQGSYIEKLFF.